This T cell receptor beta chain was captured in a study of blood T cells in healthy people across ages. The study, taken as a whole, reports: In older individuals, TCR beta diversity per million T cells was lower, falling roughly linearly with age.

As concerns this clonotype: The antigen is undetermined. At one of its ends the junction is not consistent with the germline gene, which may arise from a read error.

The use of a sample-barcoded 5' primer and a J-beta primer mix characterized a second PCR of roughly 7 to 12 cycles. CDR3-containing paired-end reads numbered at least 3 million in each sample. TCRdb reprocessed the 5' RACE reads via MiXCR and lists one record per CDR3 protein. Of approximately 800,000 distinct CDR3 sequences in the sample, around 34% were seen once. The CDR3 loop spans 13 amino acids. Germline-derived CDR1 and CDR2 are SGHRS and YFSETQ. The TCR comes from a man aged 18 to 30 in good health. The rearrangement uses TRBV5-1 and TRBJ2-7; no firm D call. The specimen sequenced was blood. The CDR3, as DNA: TGCGCCAGCAGCTTGGGACACAACTACGAACAGTACTTC. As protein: CASSLGHNYEQYF.